Listed below are T cell receptor beta chains from one sample, sequenced in a study of PD-1 blockade in classical Hodgkin lymphoma. Sequencing was performed with immunoSEQ multiplex PCR; in TCRdb, only in-frame clones are kept and a portion is missing. The data show tens of thousands of clones, with around 69% seen just once and approximately 2.6% held by the top ten. Material: peripheral blood mononuclear cells (PBMCs), obtained before the fourth cycle of nivolumab. These receptors were collected from a human donor with classical Hodgkin lymphoma. The CDR3 runs from the conserved cysteine through the conserved F or W. Each record gives: V gene, CDR3 length, D gene, J gene, clone size, CDR3 DNA, CDR3 protein. D genes are given only for firm matches. Rows give clone size only sometimes, using once, few, many, or a class for an expanded clone.

TRBV6-5	15	.	TRBJ2-7	.	TGTGCCAGCAGTTACTCACCCAGGGGACCCTACGAGCAGTACTTC	CASSYSPRGPYEQYF
TRBV5-6	15	.	TRBJ2-7	.	TGTGCCAGCAGCTCCACCCACAGGGCAGGTCACGAGCAGTACTTC	CASSSTHRAGHEQYF
TRBV10-3	15	TRBD2	TRBJ2-5	.	TGTGCCATCAGTGAGTGGGAGGGGCTATCGGAGACCCAGTACTTC	CAISEWEGLSETQYF
TRBV4-3	15	TRBD1	TRBJ2-7	few	TGCGCCAGCAGCCACTCGGGGACAGGGAACTACGAGCAGTACTTC	CASSHSGTGNYEQYF
TRBV7-9	11	.	TRBJ1-1	few	TGTGCCAGCAGCGGGTTGGCTGAAGCTTTCTTT	CASSGLAEAFF
TRBV7-8	16	TRBD2	TRBJ2-5	.	TGTGCCAGCAGCCTTCTAGCGGGGGGGCCACGAGAGACCCAGTACTTC	CASSLLAGGPRETQYF
TRBV5-4	15	TRBD2	TRBJ2-7	.	TGTGCCAGCAGCGATCTGACTAGCGGAACCTACGAGCAGTACTTC	CASSDLTSGTYEQYF
TRBV9	17	TRBD2	TRBJ2-2	few	TGTGCCAGCAGCGTTCCTAGCGGGGACCCGAACACCGGGGAGCTGTTTTTT	CASSVPSGDPNTGELFF
TRBV5-8	15	.	TRBJ1-1	few	TGTGCCAGCAGCTTGGGATTGACAGTGAACACTGAAGCTTTCTTT	CASSLGLTVNTEAFF
TRBV9	12	.	TRBJ2-2	medium-sized	TGTGCCAGCAGCCCATACACCGGGGAGCTGTTTTTT	CASSPYTGELFF
TRBV28	11	.	TRBJ2-3	.	TGTGCCAGCAGTTTATCGTTTACGCAGTATTTT	CASSLSFTQYF
TRBV6-1	14	.	TRBJ2-3	.	TGTGCCAGCAGCGGGACATTTAGCACAGATACGCAGTATTTT	CASSGTFSTDTQYF
TRBV5-4	14	.	TRBJ2-3	.	TGTGCCAGCAGGGAGGGGGGGGGCACAGATACGCAGTATTTT	CASREGGGTDTQYF
TRBV2	16	TRBD2	TRBJ2-1	few	TGTGCCAGCACCCAGACTAGCGGGGACTCCTACAATGAGCAGTTCTTC	CASTQTSGDSYNEQFF
TRBV5-6	15	.	TRBJ2-1	.	TGTGCCAGCAGCTTATGGTATGAAAGATACAATGAGCAGTTCTTC	CASSLWYERYNEQFF
TRBV2	14	TRBD1	TRBJ2-7	few	TGTGCCAGCAGGACTACAGGGGCTCCCTACGAGCAGTACTTC	CASRTTGAPYEQYF
TRBV5-6	17	TRBD1	TRBJ2-1	.	TGTGCCAGCAGCCGGACAGGGGGCCTCGGCTCCTACAATGAGCAGTTCTTC	CASSRTGGLGSYNEQFF
TRBV7-3	12	TRBD2	TRBJ2-1	few	TGTGCCAGCAGCTCCTCAACTAGCGGGGTGTTCTTC	CASSSSTSGVFF
TRBV10-3	20	TRBD1	TRBJ1-5	.	TGTGCCATCAGCGACGGTAACAGGGGCTTCAGGGATTCTAGCAATCAGCCCCAGCATTTT	CAISDGNRGFRDSSNQPQHF
TRBV2	16	.	TRBJ1-2	.	TGTGCCAGCAGTGAACCTGGGGCGAACCGTAACTATGGCTACACCTTC	CASSEPGANRNYGYTF
TRBV27	16	.	TRBJ2-6	.	TGTGCCAGCAGACTTAGTCTTGGCTCTGGGGCCAACGTCCTGACTTTC	CASRLSLGSGANVLTF
TRBV9	12	.	TRBJ2-1	.	TGTGCCAGCAGCGTCGACTTGACTGAGCAGTTCTTC	CASSVDLTEQFF
TRBV7-9	16	.	TRBJ2-7	few	TGTGCCAGCAGCTTAGATAGCTTAGGGATCTCCTACGAGCAGTACTTC	CASSLDSLGISYEQYF
TRBV7-3	12	.	TRBJ2-7	.	TGTGCCAGCAGCCACGGCCAGACCGAGCAGTACTTC	CASSHGQTEQYF
TRBV9	15	.	TRBJ2-5	.	TGTGCCAGCAGCGTAGATACGAGGGGTAAAGAGACCCAGTACTTC	CASSVDTRGKETQYF
TRBV28	15	.	TRBJ2-7	.	TGTGCCAGCAGTTTAGGGGCAGGGAGGTCCTACGAGCAGTACTTC	CASSLGAGRSYEQYF
TRBV10-3	13	.	TRBJ2-3	few	TGTGCCATCAGTGGGGGGACCCCAGATACGCAGTATTTT	CAISGGTPDTQYF
TRBV5-8	13	.	TRBJ1-2	.	TGTGCCAGCAGCTTGAGGCTAAACTATGGCTACACCTTC	CASSLRLNYGYTF
TRBV5-4	16	TRBD1	TRBJ2-2	.	TGTGCCAGCAGCTTGGCTCGGGACAGGAACACCGGGGAGCTGTTTTTT	CASSLARDRNTGELFF
TRBV5-8	13	.	TRBJ2-7	.	TGTGCCAGCAGCTTGGGCAAGTTCTACGAGCAGTACTTC	CASSLGKFYEQYF
TRBV9	14	.	TRBJ1-6	few	TGTGCCAGCAGCTTTCGGTCAGTCAATTCACCCCTCCACTTT	CASSFRSVNSPLHF
TRBV7-9	15	.	TRBJ2-7	medium-sized	TGTGCCAGCAGCTCTAACCAGGGATATTCCTACGAGCAGTACTTC	CASSSNQGYSYEQYF
TRBV4-2	17	.	TRBJ2-4	.	TGTGCCAGCAGCCAAGGGAGGGGTAAAGAAGCCAAAAACATTCAGTACTTC	CASSQGRGKEAKNIQYF
TRBV30	14	TRBD1	TRBJ2-2	.	TGTGCCTGGCGACAGGGCCCGAACACCGGGGAGCTGTTTTTT	CAWRQGPNTGELFF
TRBV5-1	12	.	TRBJ2-2	.	TGCGCCAGCAGCCGGGACCTCGGGGAGCTGTTTTTT	CASSRDLGELFF
TRBV6-6	15	TRBD1	TRBJ2-7	.	TGTGCCAGCAGGAACGAGGGGCAGGGGGTTTACGAGCAGTACTTC	CASRNEGQGVYEQYF
TRBV11-3	12	.	TRBJ2-7	medium-sized	TGTGCCAGCAGCTCCTCCCGGGACGAGCAGTACTTC	CASSSSRDEQYF
TRBV4-3	15	TRBD1	TRBJ1-4	.	TGCGCCAGCAGCCAAGGTTCAGGGGGGAACGAAAAACTGTTTTTT	CASSQGSGGNEKLFF
TRBV6-5	16	.	TRBJ2-6	.	TGTGCCAGCAGTTACTTCCAGAGCTCTGGGGCCAACGTCCTGACTTTC	CASSYFQSSGANVLTF
TRBV27	13	.	TRBJ1-4	.	TGTGCCAAAGAGAATGTTCGAAATGAAAAACTGTTTTTT	CAKENVRNEKLFF
TRBV6-1	15	TRBD1	TRBJ2-3	.	TGTGCCAGCAGTGGAGGACAGGGGGTAACAGATACGCAGTATTTT	CASSGGQGVTDTQYF
TRBV4-1	13	.	TRBJ2-3	.	TGCGCCAGCAGCCAGGTGTTCACAGATACGCAGTATTTT	CASSQVFTDTQYF